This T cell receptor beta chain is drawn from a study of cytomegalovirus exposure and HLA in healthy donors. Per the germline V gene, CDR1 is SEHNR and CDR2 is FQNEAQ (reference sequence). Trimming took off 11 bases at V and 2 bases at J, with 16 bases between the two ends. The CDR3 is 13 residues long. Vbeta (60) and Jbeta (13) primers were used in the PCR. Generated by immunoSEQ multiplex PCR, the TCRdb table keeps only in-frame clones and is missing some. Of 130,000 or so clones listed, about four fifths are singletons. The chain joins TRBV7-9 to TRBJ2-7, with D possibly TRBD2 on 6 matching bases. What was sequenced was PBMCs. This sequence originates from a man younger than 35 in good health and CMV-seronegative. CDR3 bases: TGTGCCGGTACCCCCCGGGGGACCTACGAGCAGTACTTC. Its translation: CAGTPRGTYEQYF.